The next 30 T cell receptor beta chains were all read from a single sample in a study of post-analysis software for immune sequencing data. General observations from the study: The five TRBV segments detected at higher frequency in patients than in controls included TRBV5-6, TRBV5-1 and TRBV20-1.

The authors incorporated unique molecular identifiers into the TCR beta cDNA libraries. TCRdb processed the PCR reads anew with MiXCR; each CDR3 protein has one entry. The table includes hundreds of thousands of distinct CDR3 sequences, approximately 30% detected once. These TCRs are of unknown antigen specificity. Sequencing was done on a sample of blood. Receptor source: a girl aged 5-17 years with multiple sclerosis.

V is TRBV3-1 and J is TRBJ2-5, with no clear D. The CDR3 is made up of 14 amino acids. V lost 2 bases and J 5 bases, leaving 12 bases between the germline ends. Germline loops: CDR1 LGHDT, CDR2 YNNKEL (reference sequence). The CDR3 loop reads CASSQSAIGETQYF. The CDR3 DNA is TGTGCCAGCAGCCAATCAGCGATCGGGGAGACCCAGTACTTC.

The genes are TRBV7-2 and TRBJ2-3; no clear D gene. There are 12 residues in the CDR3. The germline V and J ends were trimmed by 1 base and 10 bases, with 9 bases remaining between them. Per germline, CDR1 SGHTA and CDR2 FQGNSA. The CDR3 reads CASSLGTLPQYF. CDR3 DNA: TGTGCCAGCAGCTTAGGGACCTTACCGCAGTATTTT.

The CDR3 nucleotides are TGCGCCAGCAGCCAAGACGTGCCAGGGGGTCGCACTGAAGCTTTCTTT. Protein: CASSQDVPGGRTEAFF. The J gene is TRBJ1-1, the V gene TRBV4-3; 7 positions match TRBD1. Germline values: CDR1 LGHNA, CDR2 YSLEER. The V and J ends lost 0 bases and 4 bases, in that order; junction bases with no gene match: 8. The CDR3 contains 16 residues.

The chain couples TRBV15 to TRBJ2-7; possible D gene TRBD2, 6 bases. The CDR3 extends over 14 amino acids. Germline-derived CDR1 and CDR2 are LNHNV and YYDKDF (reference sequence). The ends were cut back, 1 base at V and 3 bases at J, with 10 bases in the middle. CDR3: CATSRGGTYYEQYF. The CDR3 region has the DNA TGTGCCACCAGCAGAGGCGGGACGTACTACGAGCAGTACTTC.

The CDR3 DNA sequence: TGCGCCAGCAGCTTGACCACAGGGGAACGCTACGAGCAGTACTTC. Protein sequence: CASSLTTGERYEQYF. The chain is built from TRBV5-1 and TRBJ2-7; 7 positions match TRBD1. CDR1 and CDR2 (germline): SGHRS, YFSETQ. CDR3 length: 15 amino acids. Unmatched junction bases numbered 7, after V lost 1 base and J lost 3 bases.

This chain links TRBV9 with TRBJ2-7; 11 positions match TRBD2. TRBJ2-5 explains the end of the DNA better; the J call may be wrong. This CDR3 spans 16 amino acids. In germline, CDR1 is SGDLS, CDR2 YYNGEE. CDR3 DNA: TGTGCCAGCAGCCCCCGAACTAGCGGGAGTGGAAAGACCCAGTACTTC. Amino acids: CASSPRTSGSGKTQYF.

The chain has TRBV6-5 and TRBJ1-1, with 9 bases matching TRBD1. The V and J ends lost 2 bases and 4 bases, in that order; junction bases with no gene match: 5. Germline lookup yields CDR1 MNHEY and CDR2 SVGAGI. The CDR3 contains 15 residues. CDR3 region: CASSYATGGGTEAFF. The CDR3 DNA reads TGTGCCAGCAGTTACGCGACAGGGGGTGGCACTGAAGCTTTCTTT.

This chain joins TRBV20-1 and TRBJ2-5; D is possibly TRBD2 (6 bases). Trimming removed 3 bases at V and 9 bases at J, with 11 bases between. This CDR3 is built from 11 residues. Germline CDR1 DFQATT, CDR2 SNEGSKA (reference sequence). The CDR3 is CSASSPGAQYF. For the CDR3, the DNA is TGCAGTGCTAGTAGTCCGGGGGCCCAGTACTTC.

The rearrangement uses TRBV29-1 and TRBJ2-1; D might be TRBD2 (5 bases). The CDR3 loop spans 15 amino acids. Germline CDR1 and CDR2: SQVTM and ANQGSEA. Trimming removed 3 bases from V and 0 bases from J, with 12 bases in between. CDR3 sequence (DNA): TGCAGCGTTGAGTATGAAGGGAGCTCCTACAATGAGCAGTTCTTC. It is translated as CSVEYEGSSYNEQFF.

The genes are TRBV10-3 and TRBJ2-1; 12 bases fit TRBD2. Germline CDR1 is ENHRY and CDR2 is SYGVKD. This CDR3 contains 16 residues. V shed 2 bases and J 4 bases; nucleotides not matched to a gene: 3. DNA for the CDR3: TGTGCCATCAGTGAGCCCCTAGCGGGAGGGTACAATGAGCAGTTCTTC. Amino acid sequence: CAISEPLAGGYNEQFF.

The rearrangement joins TRBV27 to TRBJ2-5; TRBD2 aligns across 10 bases. CDR3 size: 16 residues. V dropped 6 bases and J dropped 2; count of bases not matched to a gene: 9. CDR1 is MNHEY, CDR2 SMNVEV, per germline (reference sequence). CDR3 loop: CASSRPQTSGQETQYF. The CDR3 coding sequence is TGTGCCAGCAGCCGGCCCCAGACTAGCGGGCAAGAGACCCAGTACTTC.

V is TRBV4-3 and J is TRBJ2-2, with 8 positions matching TRBD2. This CDR3 comprises 14 residues. Germline CDR1 is LGHNA and CDR2 is YSLEER. With V trimmed by 9 bases and J by 7 bases, 10 bases remained unmatched. The CDR3 is CASRTIAGCGELFF. The CDR3 DNA is TGCGCCAGTAGGACGATAGCGGGATGCGGGGAGCTGTTTTTT.

The table lists this clonotype with a few counts. The rearrangement joins TRBV12-3 or TRBV12-4 to TRBJ2-2; D is undetermined. The CDR3 is 12 amino acids. V was cut by 2 bases and J by 3 bases, with 1 base left in between. The CDR3 loop is CASSLHTGELFF. DNA of the CDR3: TGTGCCAGCAGTTTACACACCGGGGAGCTGTTTTTT.

V gene TRBV6-6 combines with J gene TRBJ2-5; possible D gene TRBD2, 5 bases. CDR3 length: 13 amino acids. Trimming stripped 4 bases from V and 4 bases from J, with 10 bases between. Germline V gene sequence: CDR1 MNHNY, CDR2 SVGAGI (reference sequence). CDR3 sequence: CASSLRVGETQYF. As DNA, the CDR3 is TGTGCCAGCAGTTTGAGGGTGGGAGAGACCCAGTACTTC.

This clonotype was seen a handful of times. The chain recombines TRBV7-9 with TRBJ1-5, with D perhaps matching TRBD1 (5 bases). Trimming cost V 6 bases and J 0 bases, with 15 bases left between them. The CDR3 is 16 amino acids. Germline assignment: CDR1 SEHNR and CDR2 FQNEAQ (reference sequence). The CDR3 bases are TGTGCCAGCAGTCATCAGGGTAGTTATAGCAATCAGCCCCAGCATTTT. Translating it yields CASSHQGSYSNQPQHF. Variable domain in full (rest from reference TRBV7-9 and TRBJ1-5): DTGVSQNPRHKITKRGQNVTFRCDPISEHNRLYWYRQTLGQGPEFLTYFQNEAQLEKSRLLSDRFSAERPKGSFSTLEIQRTEQGDSAMYLCASSHQGSYSNQPQHFGDGTRLSIL.

In this sample, this clonotype turned up many times. The gene calls are TRBV29-1 and TRBJ2-1; D tentatively fits TRBD1 or TRBD2 (5 bases each). CDR1 and CDR2 (germline): SQVTM, ANQGSEA. The CDR3 length is 14 residues. The V end was cut by 7 bases, the J end by 0 bases, with 13 bases between. The CDR3 nucleotides read TGCAGCGCGGTACTAGGGACCTCCTACAATGAGCAGTTCTTC. Residues: CSAVLGTSYNEQFF.

This clonotype was detected ten times or more. This chain links TRBV4-3 with TRBJ2-4; a weak D match, TRBD2 (6 bases). The CDR3 extends over 17 amino acids. V was trimmed by 0 bases and J by 1 base, leaving 13 bases between them. Germline values: CDR1 LGHNA, CDR2 YSLEER. CDR3 DNA sequence: TGCGCCAGCAGCCAAGATCCTGATGGGGGGGCCAAAAACATTCAGTACTTC. Protein: CASSQDPDGGAKNIQYF.

This clonotype was found a few times. The rearrangement joins TRBV9 to TRBJ2-1; 10 bases map to TRBD2. The CDR3 consists of 15 residues. From germline, CDR1 is SGDLS and CDR2 YYNGEE. Trimming cost V 3 bases and J 7 bases; bases outside gene matches: 7. CDR3 loop: CASSGTSGIGNEQFF. The CDR3, as DNA: TGTGCCAGCAGCGGCACTAGCGGGATAGGTAATGAGCAGTTCTTC.

This clonotype has a handful of counts. This rearrangement joins TRBV15 to TRBJ2-3; D not certain. The ends were cut back, 3 bases at V and 3 bases at J, with 10 bases in the middle. The CDR3 is 14 residues long. Germline loops: CDR1 LNHNV, CDR2 YYDKDF (reference sequence). The CDR3 nucleotides read TGTGCCACCAGCAGGGACGCCGGAACAGATACGCAGTATTTT. Translation gives CATSRDAGTDTQYF. The variable domain in full, completed from reference TRBV15 and TRBJ2-3, reads DAMVIQNPRYQVTQFGKPVTLSCSQTLNHNVMYWYQQKSSQAPKLLFHYYDKDFNNEADTPDNFQSRRPNTSFCFLDIRSPGLGDTAMYLCATSRDAGTDTQYFGPGTRLTVL.

This clonotype was picked up a small number of times. The chain joins TRBV24-1 to TRBJ2-1, with no clear D. This CDR3 has 13 amino acids. Deletions cut 4 bases from V and 1 base from J, with 4 bases between. Germline V gene lookup returns CDR1 KGHDR and CDR2 SFDVKD. CDR3 coding DNA: TGTGCCACCAGTGAGTATTCCTACAATGAGCAGTTCTTC. This gives the protein CATSEYSYNEQFF.

The chain recombines TRBV15 with TRBJ2-1, with TRBD2 matching 8 bases. V shed 8 bases and J 4 bases; nucleotides not matched to a gene: 7. Germline assignment: CDR1 LNHNV and CDR2 YYDKDF (reference sequence). This CDR3 is 14 amino acids long. CDR3 sequence reads: CATRGGNKYNEQFF. Written as DNA, the CDR3 is TGTGCCACCCGGGGGGGGAACAAATACAATGAGCAGTTCTTC.

The rearrangement links TRBV27 to TRBJ1-5, with D possibly matching TRBD1 (5 bases). V lost 8 bases and J lost 6, with 11 bases in between. The CDR3 is made up of 12 amino acids. Germline lookup yields CDR1 MNHEY and CDR2 SMNVEV (reference sequence). The chain's CDR3 is CASGKRGQPQHF. CDR3 coding DNA: TGTGCCAGCGGGAAAAGGGGTCAGCCCCAGCATTTT.

The rearrangement uses TRBV5-1 and TRBJ2-1; 9 positions agree with TRBD2. V gave up 4 bases and J gave up 5 bases; unmatched junction bases: 16. CDR3 length: 18 amino acids. Looked up from germline, CDR1 is SGHRS and CDR2 is YFSETQ. The CDR3 here is CASSPLSAGTSTNNEQFF. CDR3 coding DNA: TGCGCCAGCAGCCCCCTCAGTGCTGGGACTAGCACAAACAATGAGCAGTTCTTC.

A note on this clonotype: Just one base apart from a much larger clone, this may be a read error. The CDR3 loop is CSVEGLAGVPGNEQFF. In DNA, the CDR3 is TGCAGCGTTGAAGGACTAGCGGGAGTCCCGGGGAATGAGCAGTTCTTC. The J gene is TRBJ2-1, the V gene TRBV29-1, with 12 bases lining up with TRBD2. This CDR3 region has 16 residues. Trimming removed 1 base from V and 7 bases from J; junction bases left unmatched: 8. Germline assignment: CDR1 SQVTM and CDR2 ANQGSEA.

The chain recombines TRBV27 with TRBJ1-1; D is possibly TRBD1 (6 bases). The germline V gene encodes CDR1 MNHEY and CDR2 SMNVEV (reference sequence). Trimming shortened V by 2 bases and J by 3 bases, and 10 bases separated the two germline ends. The CDR3 loop spans 14 amino acids. CDR3 amino acids: CASSLGGAHTEAFF. CDR3 sequence (DNA): TGTGCCAGCAGTTTAGGGGGGGCTCACACTGAAGCTTTCTTT.

For this clonotype: The junction departs from germline at one end; a sequencing error may be responsible. V usage is TRBV27 and J usage is TRBJ1-1, with no clear D. This CDR3 is built from 13 residues. From germline, CDR1 is MNHEY and CDR2 SMNVEV (reference sequence). DNA of the CDR3: TGTGCCTGCAGCCAAGATCTAAACACTGAAGCTTTCTTT. It encodes CACSQDLNTEAFF.

This clonotype was picked up a small number of times. J is TRBJ2-7 and V is TRBV18; D tentatively fits TRBD1 or TRBD2 (5 bases each). The better agreement between TRBJ2-5 and the DNA end casts doubt on the J call. The CDR3 length is 13 residues. Germline-derived CDR1 and CDR2 are KGHSH and LQKENI. The CDR3 coding sequence is TGTGCCAGCTCACCAGAGAGGGGACAGACCCAGTACTTC. Encoded protein: CASSPERGQTQYF.

The V gene is TRBV12-5, the J gene TRBJ2-7, with D unresolved. This CDR3 region has 12 residues. CDR1 LGHNT and CDR2 FRNRAP come from the germline V gene. The V gene lost 5 bases and the J gene lost 2 bases, with 7 bases spanning the gap. The CDR3 here is CASGPSPYEQYF. In DNA form, the CDR3 reads TGTGCTAGTGGTCCCTCCCCCTACGAGCAGTACTTC.

The genes are TRBV4-1 and TRBJ2-1, with 13 bases lining up with TRBD2. The CDR3 is 16 amino acids. V gave up 1 base and J gave up 8 bases; unmatched junction bases: 5. Germline loops: CDR1 MGHRA, CDR2 YSYEKL. CDR3 sequence (DNA): TGCGCCAGCAGCCAAGTCGGGACTAGCGGGGTGGATGAGCAGTTCTTC. This translates into CASSQVGTSGVDEQFF.

The rearrangement uses TRBV5-1 and TRBJ2-4; D gene unclear. Germline V gives CDR1 SGHRS, CDR2 YFSETQ. Trimming took off 0 bases at V and 3 bases at J, with 7 bases between the two ends. This CDR3 has 14 amino acids. The CDR3 is CASSLEGSKNIQYF. The CDR3 bases are TGCGCCAGCAGCTTGGAGGGTAGCAAAAACATTCAGTACTTC.